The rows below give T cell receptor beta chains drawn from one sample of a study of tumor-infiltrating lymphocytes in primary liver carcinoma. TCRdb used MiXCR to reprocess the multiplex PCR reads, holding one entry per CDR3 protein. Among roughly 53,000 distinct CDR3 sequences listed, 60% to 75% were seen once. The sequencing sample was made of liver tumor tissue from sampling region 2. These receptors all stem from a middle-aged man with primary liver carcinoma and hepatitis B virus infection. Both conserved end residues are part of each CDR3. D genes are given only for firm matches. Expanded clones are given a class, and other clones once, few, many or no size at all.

TGTGCCACCGGGCTGAACACCGGGGAGCTGTTTTTT CATGLNTGELFF 12 TRBJ2-2 NA NA TRBV24-1
TGTGCCAGTAGCTGGGGTGAAGCAGATACGCAGCATTTT CASSWGEADTQHF 13 TRBJ1-5 NA NA TRBV11-3
TGTGCCAGGACCAACGGAGTCATGAACACTGAAGCTTTCTTT CARTNGVMNTEAFF 14 TRBJ1-1 NA NA TRBV12-3/TRBV12-4
TGTGGCATCAATGATGACAGGGCCACTGAAGCTTTCTTT CGINDDRATEAFF 13 TRBJ1-1 few TRBD1 TRBV10-3
TGTGCCGGCAGGGGACTAGCGGGAGAGGACTCCTACGAGCGGTACTTC CAGRGLAGEDSYERYF 16 TRBJ2-7 NA TRBD2 TRBV6-2/TRBV6-3
TGTGCCAGCAGCTCCTCACAGGGGGGCAATCAGCCCCAGCATTTT CASSSSQGGNQPQHF 15 TRBJ1-5 many TRBD1 TRBV12-3/TRBV12-4
TGTACCAGCAGTGAAGCCCCGTTCTCAGGTGATGAGCAGTTCTTC CTSSEAPFSGDEQFF 15 TRBJ2-1 NA NA TRBV2
TGTGCCAGTAGTCTGGCAGGGATCGTGGATACGCAGTATTTT CASSLAGIVDTQYF 14 TRBJ2-3 few NA TRBV19
TGTGCCAGCAGCCAAGGTCATAGGGAATATAGTTCATCCCTCCACTTT CASSQGHREYSSSLHF 16 TRBJ1-6 NA NA TRBV4-2
TGCATCGTTGAATTGGTGGGGCAGGTACTCGTGGGGGCCAACGTCCTGACTTTC CIVELVGQVLVGANVLTF 18 TRBJ2-6 NA NA TRBV29-1
TGCGCCAGCAGCCCAGTCCCAGGGGGCGATAGCACAGATACGCAGTATTTT CASSPVPGGDSTDTQYF 17 TRBJ2-3 many TRBD1 TRBV5-1
TGTGCCAGCAGTGAAGCGTACCACGAGCAGTACTTC CASSEAYHEQYF 12 TRBJ2-7 once NA TRBV6-1
TGTGCCAGCAGCTTGATAGGTAACACTGAAGCTTTCTTT CASSLIGNTEAFF 13 TRBJ1-1 once NA TRBV5-5
TGTGCCTGGAGTTTTGGGACAGGGGGCTCCTACGAGCAGTACTTC CAWSFGTGGSYEQYF 15 TRBJ2-7 many TRBD1 TRBV30
TGCGCCAGCAGCTTAGCGGGAGGGCGTACAGATACGCACTATTTT CASSLAGGRTDTHYF 15 TRBJ2-3 once TRBD2 TRBV5-1
TGTGCCAGCAGTCCCTCGGGGGACTCACCCCTCCACTTT CASSPSGDSPLHF 13 TRBJ1-6 NA NA TRBV25-1
TGTGCCAGCAGTTACGGGGGACCTAGTCCCACTGAAGCTTTCTTT CASSYGGPSPTEAFF 15 TRBJ1-1 many NA TRBV6-6
TGTGCCAGCAGCTACAGGGGTGGCAAAAACATTCAGTACTTC CASSYRGGKNIQYF 14 TRBJ2-4 NA TRBD1 TRBV11-2
TGTGACAGCAGTTACTGGCTAGCAGGAGGGTTTCGGGATGAGCAGTTCTTC CDSSYWLAGGFRDEQFF 17 TRBJ2-1 once NA TRBV6-2/TRBV6-3
TGTGCCAGCAGTACACGGGGCTTTAATCAGCCTCAACATTTT CASSTRGFNQPQHF 14 TRBJ1-5 NA NA TRBV6-5
TGTGCCAGCGGCCTATTCGCAACAGTGAACACTGAAGCTTCCTTT CASGLFATVNTEASF 15 TRBJ1-1 NA NA TRBV13
TGTGCCAGCAGCATCGGGACAGGGAGCTACGAGCAGTACTTC CASSIGTGSYEQYF 14 TRBJ2-7 NA TRBD1 TRBV28
TGCGCCAGCAGCTCCCTAGAGTCAGAGAATGAGCACTTCTTC CASSSLESENEHFF 14 TRBJ2-1 NA NA TRBV4-1
TGTGCCAGTATTACAGATCAGAGGGGCAATGAGCACTTCTTC CASITDQRGNEHFF 14 TRBJ2-1 NA NA TRBV12-3/TRBV12-4
TGCAGTGCTAGAAGTGCTAACGGGTACAATCAGCCCCAGCATTTT CSARSANGYNQPQHF 15 TRBJ1-5 NA NA TRBV20-1
TGTGCCAGCAGCTCGGATATTGGACTAGCCGTGGGTGAGCAGTTCTTC CASSSDIGLAVGEQFF 16 TRBJ2-1 NA TRBD2 TRBV11-2
TGTGCCAGCAGCCCCCAGGAATGGACAGTCTCCTACGAGCAGTACTTC CASSPQEWTVSYEQYF 16 TRBJ2-7 NA NA TRBV7-2
TGCAGCGTTGGGACAGGCACTTATGGCTACACCTTC CSVGTGTYGYTF 12 TRBJ1-2 many TRBD1 TRBV29-1
TGTACCAGCATCACCGGACGGTTTCCCGAGCCCCAGTATTTT CTSITGRFPEPQYF 14 TRBJ2-3 NA NA TRBV11-2
TGTGCCAGTAGTATGGGACAGGCGATGAACACTGAAGCTTTCTTT CASSMGQAMNTEAFF 15 TRBJ1-1 many TRBD1 TRBV19
TGTGACATCAGTATACAGAGGGGCCCAGGGGAGCTGTTTTTT CDISIQRGPGELFF 14 TRBJ2-2 NA NA TRBV10-3
TGTGCCAGCAGCTCCCTTGCCAGCGCAGGGAGGGGCGGGGAGCTATTTTTT CASSSLASAGRGGELFF 17 TRBJ2-2 once TRBD2 TRBV7-8
TGTGCCAGCAGCCACACTAGCGGGAGAGATACGCAGTATTTT CASSHTSGRDTQYF 14 TRBJ2-3 NA TRBD2 TRBV11-2
TGTGTCAGCAGCCTCGGCGGGACTCTATCCTACAAGCAGTACTTC CVSSLGGTLSYKQYF 15 TRBJ2-7 NA NA TRBV11-2
TGTGCCAGCAGCTTAAGAACCAGCGGCTACAATGTACAGTTCTTC CASSLRTSGYNVQFF 15 TRBJ2-1 NA NA TRBV7-8
TGCACAAGCAGCCAGGGACAAGGCGGGGAGCTGTTTTTT CTSSQGQGGELFF 13 TRBJ2-2 NA NA TRBV4-1
TGTGCCAGCAGCCCTGGGGTCGGGACAGCGAACACTGAAGCTTTCTTT CASSPGVGTANTEAFF 16 TRBJ1-1 NA TRBD1 TRBV5-4
TGTGCCGGCACTTACCTCCCAGCGGGAGAATTAGAGACCCAGTACTTC CAGTYLPAGELETQYF 16 TRBJ2-5 NA TRBD2 TRBV6-6
TGTGCCCGCAGCTTGGGGGGAGTCTACCAGCAGTACTTC CARSLGGVYQQYF 13 TRBJ2-7 NA NA TRBV5-6
TGTGCCAGTAGCTTGGGACAGGTACAGTTCTTC CASSLGQVQFF 11 TRBJ2-1 NA TRBD1 TRBV13
TGTGCCAGCAGTTTAGCTCTGGCGGCGAACACTGAAGCTTTCTTT CASSLALAANTEAFF 15 TRBJ1-1 many NA TRBV12-3/TRBV12-4
TGTGCCAGCACTAAAGTGCCCTACGAGCAGTACTTC CASTKVPYEQYF 12 TRBJ2-7 NA NA TRBV6-1
TGTGCCAGAAGGCCCAACACCGGGGAGCTGCTTTTT CARRPNTGELLF 12 TRBJ2-2 NA NA TRBV6-1
TGTGCCAGGATGAACCTGCACTCCTACAATGAGCAGTTCTTC CARMNLHSYNEQFF 14 TRBJ2-1 medium-sized NA TRBV6-6
TGTGCCAGCAGTGGACCCGACAAGGGAGGAGAGCAGTTCTTC CASSGPDKGGEQFF 14 TRBJ2-1 NA NA TRBV6-1
TGCAGCTTTCTTACTGCGGAGCAGTTCTTC CSFLTAEQFF 10 TRBJ2-1 NA NA TRBV29-1
TGTGCCAACAGTTACCAATCTTCCACAGATACGCAGTATTTT CANSYQSSTDTQYF 14 TRBJ2-3 NA NA TRBV6-5
TGTGCCAGCATGGGGCTGGGTACAGATACGCAGTATTTT CASMGLGTDTQYF 13 TRBJ2-3 NA NA TRBV6-5
TGTGCCAGCATCGGGCCTAGCCAGAAATCCTACAATGAGGAGTTCTTC CASIGPSQKSYNEEFF 16 TRBJ2-1 NA NA TRBV10-2
TGTGCCAGCAGCATTAGGAATGAGCAGTTCTTC CASSIRNEQFF 11 TRBJ2-1 many NA TRBV13
TGTGCCAGTAGTATAAAACTAGCGGACGTCGAGCAGTACTTC CASSIKLADVEQYF 14 TRBJ2-7 many TRBD2 TRBV19